The 6 T cell receptor beta chains given below trace back to one sample, sequenced in a study of blood T cell repertoires in COVID-19 (dated by TCRdb to between 2020 and 2021). Libraries came from the immunoSEQ multiplex PCR assay. The table was pulled from immuneACCESS by TCRdb, which kept in-frame rearrangements only. Such tables lose some clones; where checked, under half of the loss comes from unresolved V genes, and the rest has no known cause. The sample yields some 83,000 clones; around nine tenths were counted once. Under 5% of the sample comes from the top ten. The specimen was peripheral blood. All receptors come from a woman aged 80 or older with active or convalescent COVID-19.

The rearrangement joins TRBV7-9 to TRBJ1-1; maybe TRBD1 (6 bases). Germline V gene lookup returns CDR1 SEHNR and CDR2 FQNEAQ (reference sequence). CDR3 length: 15 residues. The V end was cut by 3 bases, the J end by 1 base, with 12 bases between. The CDR3: CASSFQGKANTEAFF. CDR3 bases: TGTGCCAGCAGCTTTCAGGGGAAGGCGAACACTGAAGCTTTCTTT. Filled out from reference TRBV7-9 and TRBJ1-1, the complete variable domain reads DTGVSQNPRHKITKRGQNVTFRCDPISEHNRLYWYRQTLGQGPEFLTYFQNEAQLEKSRLLSDRFSAERPKGSFSTLEIQRTEQGDSAMYLCASSFQGKANTEAFFGQGTRLTVV.

The J gene is TRBJ2-7, the V gene TRBV5-1; D possibly corresponds to TRBD2 (6 bases). Germline V gene sequence: CDR1 SGHRS, CDR2 YFSETQ. Trimming stripped 3 bases from V and 0 bases from J, with 13 bases between. This CDR3 is built from 15 residues. The CDR3 sequence is CASSSPGLGSYEQYF. The CDR3 nucleotides are TGCGCCAGCAGCTCCCCGGGACTGGGCTCCTACGAGCAGTACTTC. Full variable domain (outside the CDR3, taken from reference TRBV5-1 and TRBJ2-7): KAGVTQTPRYLIKTRGQQVTLSCSPISGHRSVSWYQQTPGQGLQFLFEYFSETQRNKGNFPGRFSGRQFSNSRSEMNVSTLELGDSALYLCASSSPGLGSYEQYFGPGTRLTVT.

The rearrangement links TRBV11-2 to TRBJ2-5; 11 bases line up with TRBD2. Germline CDR1 SGHAT, CDR2 FQNNGV. J lost 4 bases, V lost 1 base, and 2 bases had no gene match. This CDR3 is built from 15 residues. The CDR3 is CASSLGLAGGETQYF. CDR3 nucleotide sequence: TGTGCCAGCAGCTTAGGTCTAGCGGGGGGAGAGACCCAGTACTTC. Full variable domain (rest looked up from reference TRBV11-2 and TRBJ2-5): EAGVAQSPRYKIIEKRQSVAFWCNPISGHATLYWYQQILGQGPKLLIQFQNNGVVDDSQLPKDRFSAERLKGVDSTLKIQPAKLEDSAVYLCASSLGLAGGETQYFGPGTRLLVL.

This chain joins TRBV7-2 and TRBJ2-7, with a tentative D call TRBD1 (6 bases). Germline assignment: CDR1 SGHTA and CDR2 FQGNSA. Trimming shortened V by 3 bases and J by 3 bases, and 9 bases separated the two germline ends. The CDR3 totals 13 residues. The CDR3 DNA reads TGTGCCAGCAGCTTCCGACAGGACTACGAGCAGTACTTC. Its protein product is CASSFRQDYEQYF.

This clone has only a few counts. The rearrangement uses TRBV5-5 and TRBJ2-1; D is possibly TRBD2 (6 bases). Looked up from germline, CDR1 is SGHKS and CDR2 is YYEKEE (reference sequence). V lost 1 base and J lost 4, with 12 bases in between. The CDR3 length is 15 residues. CDR3 sequence reads: CASSLRTSRYNEQFF. CDR3 nucleotides: TGTGCCAGCAGCTTGCGAACTAGCCGATACAATGAGCAGTTCTTC.

This rearrangement joins TRBV5-4 to TRBJ1-2; 7 nucleotides match TRBD1. This CDR3 has 13 residues. Trimming at V came to 4 bases and at J to 2 bases, leaving 2 bases not matched to a gene. Looked up from germline, CDR1 is SGHNT and CDR2 is YYREEE (reference sequence). The CDR3: CASSPTGNYGYTF. CDR3 in DNA: TGTGCCAGCAGCCCGACAGGGAACTATGGCTACACCTTC.